Each of the 18 T cell receptor beta chains below was sequenced from the same sample in a study of shared clonotypes between healthy human individuals (dated by TCRdb to 2018 to 2021). The library came from the immunoSEQ multiplex PCR assay. TCRdb re-hosts the immuneACCESS table, in-frame sequences only. Its copies lack some clones; in the studies checked, an unresolved V gene accounts for under half of them, and the cause for the rest is not known. This sample is represented by approximately 350,000 clones; 90% to 97% of them were singletons. The top ten hold around 0.32% of the sample. Sequenced sample: memory CD8+ T cells sorted from blood. The meaning of the sample's cell subset or site label: CD45RO+ cells pooled with CCR7-negative TemRA cells. The origin of the receptors is a man aged 25 to 40 in good health.

The genes are TRBV27 and TRBJ2-5; no reliable D call. Trimming shortened V by 2 bases and J by 1 base, and 5 bases separated the two germline ends. The CDR3 covers 13 residues. The V gene's germline CDR1 is MNHEY and CDR2 SMNVEV (reference sequence). DNA of the CDR3: TGTGCCAGCAGTTTAATACCCCAAGAGACCCAGTACTTC. It is translated as CASSLIPQETQYF.

J is TRBJ2-7 and V is TRBV10-3, with no clear D. Germline-derived CDR1 and CDR2 are ENHRY and SYGVKD. This CDR3 has 18 residues. Trimming pared 3 bases from V and 5 bases from J, leaving 26 bases between. CDR3 in amino acids: CAISEVLGLTPLVHEQYF. DNA for the CDR3: TGTGCCATCAGTGAAGTTCTGGGCTTGACCCCTTTGGTCCACGAGCAGTACTTC.

The chain recombines TRBV9 with TRBJ1-1; 8 bases fit TRBD1. Germline V lookup: CDR1 SGDLS, CDR2 YYNGEE. The CDR3 consists of 15 residues. J gave up 4 bases and V 0 bases, and 5 bases lay outside the gene matches. The CDR3 protein is CASSVVGQAFTEAFF. CDR3 DNA: TGTGCCAGCAGCGTAGTGGGACAGGCTTTCACTGAAGCTTTCTTT.

The chain employs TRBV20-1 and TRBJ2-3; D is unclear. This CDR3 is built from 11 residues. CDR1 and CDR2 from the germline V gene are DFQATT and SNEGSKA (reference sequence). The CDR3 here is CSADRTDTQYF. The DNA for the CDR3 is TGCAGCGCAGACCGCACAGATACGCAGTATTTT.

This clone appeared a single time. This chain links TRBV2 with TRBJ2-7; weak D call: TRBD1 (5 bases). V was trimmed by 2 bases and J by 2 bases, leaving 10 bases between them. CDR1 and CDR2 (germline): SNHLY, FYNNEI. CDR3 length: 14 residues. Here the CDR3 reads CASSEFTGTYEQYF. CDR3 DNA sequence: TGTGCCAGCAGTGAATTCACAGGAACCTACGAGCAGTACTTC.

This clone was seen a single time. The V gene is TRBV5-1, the J gene TRBJ2-1; TRBD2 aligns across 7 bases. Trimming at V came to 2 bases and at J to 8 bases, leaving 7 bases not matched to a gene. The CDR3 length is 14 residues. CDR1 is SGHRS, CDR2 YFSETQ, per germline. CDR3 amino acids: CASSFLAVEDEQFF. In nucleotides, the CDR3 is TGCGCCAGCAGCTTCCTAGCGGTCGAGGATGAGCAGTTCTTC.

The CDR3 is CASSIIGLAGVSNEQFF. In DNA, the CDR3 is TGTGCCAGTAGTATCATTGGGCTAGCGGGAGTCTCCAATGAGCAGTTCTTC. The chain carries TRBV19 and TRBJ2-1; TRBD2 aligns across 10 bases. V lost 3 bases to trimming and J lost 6 bases; unmatched junction nucleotides: 11. CDR3 length equals 17 residues. Germline V CDR1 and CDR2: LNHDA, SQIVND (reference sequence). Full variable domain (remainder filled in from reference TRBV19 and TRBJ2-1): DGGITQSPKYLFRKEGQNVTLSCEQNLNHDAMYWYRQDPGQGLRLIYYSQIVNDFQKGDIAEGYSVSREKKESFPLTVTSAQKNPTAFYLCASSIIGLAGVSNEQFFGPGTRLTVL.

This chain links TRBV6-6 with TRBJ1-2; 7 nucleotides line up with TRBD1. J gave up 4 bases and V 3 bases, and 5 bases lay outside the gene matches. Germline-derived CDR1 and CDR2 are MNHNY and SVGAGI (reference sequence). The CDR3 extends over 14 amino acids. This CDR3 reads CASSYAPGGYGYTF. The CDR3 region has the DNA TGTGCCAGCAGTTATGCCCCAGGGGGCTATGGCTACACCTTC.

The chain recombines TRBV5-6 with TRBJ2-7; 10 nucleotides match TRBD1. CDR3 length: 16 amino acids. The germline CDR1 and CDR2 sequences are SGHDT and YYEEEE. V was pared by 7 bases and J by 2 bases, with 12 bases of the junction left unmatched. CDR3 nucleotide sequence: TGTGCCAGCTTGGGGCCTCTAGGACAGGGGGCCTACGAGCAGTACTTC. Translating it yields CASLGPLGQGAYEQYF.

The chain carries TRBV18 and TRBJ2-3; D is perhaps TRBD1 or TRBD2 (5 bases each). The V gene's germline CDR1 is KGHSH and CDR2 LQKENI. The CDR3 is made up of 15 amino acids. Trimming removed 6 bases from V and 3 bases from J, with 16 bases in between. CDR3 bases: TGTGCCAGCTCTTTGGGGCAACTAGGGACAGATACGCAGTATTTT. Amino acid sequence: CASSLGQLGTDTQYF.

Of note for this clone: Other DNA sequences from this sample encode an identical CDR3 as well. The rearrangement links TRBV4-2 to TRBJ2-5, with no clear D. The CDR3 length is 13 residues. Germline CDR1 and CDR2: LGHNA and YNFKEQ. The V gene lost 1 base and the J gene lost 1 base, with 4 bases spanning the gap. The CDR3 spells CASSQGSQETQYF. CDR3 DNA: TGTGCCAGCAGCCAAGGCTCCCAAGAGACCCAGTACTTC.

The chain recombines TRBV4-1 with TRBJ2-3; possibly TRBD1 or TRBD2 for D (6 bases each). The CDR3 totals 17 residues. Trimming cost V 2 bases and J 1 base, with 16 bases left between them. Germline loops: CDR1 MGHRA, CDR2 YSYEKL. The CDR3 is CASSQTVLGGRTDTQYF. DNA for the CDR3: TGCGCCAGCAGCCAAACAGTCCTAGGGGGGCGCACAGATACGCAGTATTTT.

The rearrangement joins TRBV4-1 to TRBJ1-1, with a weak D call TRBD1 (5 bases). Trimming cost V 4 bases and J 5 bases, with 14 bases left between them. Germline CDR1 reads MGHRA; CDR2 reads YSYEKL. The CDR3 is 14 residues long. The CDR3 spells CASSPNRLGTEAFF. The CDR3, as DNA: TGCGCCAGCAGCCCTAACAGGCTAGGGACTGAAGCTTTCTTT.

The rearrangement joins TRBV9 to TRBJ2-3, with 7 bases matching TRBD2. The CDR3 consists of 15 residues. The V gene's germline CDR1 is SGDLS and CDR2 YYNGEE. V lost 4 bases to trimming and J lost 0 bases; unmatched junction nucleotides: 5. This chain's CDR3 is CASSPTSSSTDTQYF. DNA for the CDR3: TGTGCCAGCAGCCCGACTAGCTCCAGCACAGATACGCAGTATTTT.

This chain links TRBV6-1 with TRBJ1-1; unclear D gene. Germline-derived CDR1 and CDR2 are MNHNS and SASEGT. The V and J ends lost 4 bases and 8 bases respectively, with 11 bases between them. This CDR3 spans 12 amino acids. CDR3 residues: CASSAKGAEAFF. Written as DNA, the CDR3 is TGTGCCAGCAGTGCTAAGGGAGCCGAAGCTTTCTTT.

V gene TRBV7-3 combines with J gene TRBJ2-1; no reliable D call. V was cut by 0 bases and J by 3 bases, with 6 bases left in between. The CDR3 extends over 14 amino acids. Germline CDR1 is SGHTA and CDR2 is FQGTGA. DNA for the CDR3: TGTGCCAGCAGCTTAACCGGGCACTACAATGAGCAGTTCTTC. It yields the protein CASSLTGHYNEQFF. Drawing the rest from reference TRBV7-3 and TRBJ2-1, the complete variable domain is GAGVSQTPSNKVTEKGKYVELRCDPISGHTALYWYRQSLGQGPEFLIYFQGTGAADDSGLPNDRFFAVRPEGSVSTLKIQRTERGDSAVYLCASSLTGHYNEQFFGPGTRLTVL.

The chain joins TRBV11-2 to TRBJ2-3; TRBD2 matches 11 bases. CDR3 size: 17 residues. V dropped 4 bases and J dropped 2; count of bases not matched to a gene: 8. Germline CDR1 SGHAT, CDR2 FQNNGV. Here the CDR3 reads CASSYFSGRANTDTQYF. In nucleotides, the CDR3 is TGTGCCAGCAGCTATTTTAGCGGGAGGGCCAACACAGATACGCAGTATTTT.

The chain combines TRBV5-1 with TRBJ2-6; D ambiguous. From germline, CDR1 is SGHRS and CDR2 YFSETQ. V gave up 0 bases and J gave up 0 bases, with 4 bases separating them. This CDR3 has 15 residues. The CDR3 coding sequence is TGCGCCAGCAGCTTGGGACACTCTGGGGCCAACGTCCTGACTTTC. Its protein product is CASSLGHSGANVLTF.